Presented here are 23 T cell receptor beta chains from one specimen sequenced in a study of PD-1 blockade in classical Hodgkin lymphoma. Exposure to brentuximab vedotin varied, and each patient had relapsed following autologous stem cell transplantation. TCRdb's copy holds only in-frame clones and misses some; the assay was immunoSEQ multiplex PCR. The sample consists of about 11,000 clones, nearly 80% of them appearing once. The sequencing used peripheral blood mononuclear cells (PBMCs), collected before the second cycle of nivolumab. Every receptor here comes from a human donor with classical Hodgkin lymphoma.

The V call is TRBV9, the J call TRBJ1-1; D uncertain. The CDR3 is 14 residues long. Trimming left V 0 bases short and J 1 base short, with 7 bases between. Per the germline V gene, CDR1 is SGDLS and CDR2 is YYNGEE. CDR3 bases: TGTGCCAGCAGCGTAGCTCCCGGGAACACTGAAGCTTTCTTT. Its protein product is CASSVAPGNTEAFF. Full variable domain (remainder filled in from reference TRBV9 and TRBJ1-1): DSGVTQTPKHLITATGQRVTLRCSPRSGDLSVYWYQQSLDQGLQFLIQYYNGEERAKGNILERFSAQQFPDLHSELNLSSLELGDSALYFCASSVAPGNTEAFFGQGTRLTVV.

The rearrangement joins TRBV5-4 to TRBJ2-1; D not certain. Germline lookup yields CDR1 SGHNT and CDR2 YYREEE (reference sequence). This CDR3 has 15 residues. Trimming pared 0 bases from V and 4 bases from J, leaving 11 bases between. The chain's CDR3 is CASSLALGSYNEQFF. CDR3 nucleotides: TGTGCCAGCAGCTTGGCCCTCGGGTCATACAATGAGCAGTTCTTC.

The V and J genes are TRBV29-1 and TRBJ1-2; D gene unclear. V shed 7 bases and J shed 2 bases, with 5 bases lying between them. Germline V gives CDR1 SQVTM, CDR2 ANQGSEA. The CDR3 is made up of 10 amino acids. CDR3 amino acids: CSAGNYGYTF. CDR3 bases: TGCAGCGCTGGGAACTATGGCTACACCTTC.

The gene calls are TRBV5-1 and TRBJ1-2; D is undetermined. The germline CDR1 and CDR2 sequences are SGHRS and YFSETQ. CDR3 length equals 15 residues. Trimming left V 5 bases short and J 4 bases short, with 18 bases between. The CDR3 DNA is TGCGCCAGCAGTCGGTCCTTTCAGGTTATCTATGGCTACACCTTC. It codes for CASSRSFQVIYGYTF. Full variable domain (remainder filled in from reference TRBV5-1 and TRBJ1-2): KAGVTQTPRYLIKTRGQQVTLSCSPISGHRSVSWYQQTPGQGLQFLFEYFSETQRNKGNFPGRFSGRQFSNSRSEMNVSTLELGDSALYLCASSRSFQVIYGYTFGSGTRLTVV.

A single count supports this clone. The V gene is TRBV19, the J gene TRBJ1-2, with 10 nucleotides matching TRBD1. The CDR3 is 16 amino acids. V dropped 5 bases and J dropped 2; count of bases not matched to a gene: 8. The germline V gene encodes CDR1 LNHDA and CDR2 SQIVND (reference sequence). This CDR3 is CASSPTWTGGNYGYTF. The CDR3 DNA sequence: TGTGCCAGTAGTCCGACCTGGACAGGGGGAAACTATGGCTACACCTTC.

This clone was recorded a few times. Other DNA sequences in the sample encode the same CDR3. The chain combines TRBV19 with TRBJ1-3, with D possibly being TRBD1 (5 bases). The CDR3 consists of 16 residues. V was pared by 1 base and J by 2 bases, with 12 bases between. In germline, CDR1 is LNHDA, CDR2 SQIVND (reference sequence). CDR3 residues: CASSIGPQGAGNTIYF. The CDR3 region has the DNA TGTGCCAGTAGTATAGGACCGCAGGGAGCTGGAAACACCATATATTTT.

This clone was found a few times. The rearrangement links TRBV1 to TRBJ2-1; the table's D call, TRBD2, has no DNA check behind it. TRBV1 is tagged as a pseudogene. This CDR3 spans 17 amino acids. The CDR3: CTSSQDSVTFSYNEQFF. Written as DNA, the CDR3 is TGCACCAGCAGCCAAGATAGCGTTACCTTCTCCTACAATGAGCAGTTCTTC.

This chain connects TRBV9 to TRBJ2-1; D is possibly TRBD2 (6 bases). This CDR3 is built from 15 residues. Deletions cut 0 bases from V and 5 bases from J, with 12 bases between. Germline V gene data show CDR1 as SGDLS and CDR2 as YYNGEE. CDR3 loop: CASSVDAGTHNEQFF. Written as DNA, the CDR3 is TGTGCCAGCAGCGTAGACGCGGGAACCCACAATGAGCAGTTCTTC.

The genes are TRBV19 and TRBJ1-1; possible D gene TRBD1, 6 bases. Germline V gene lookup returns CDR1 LNHDA and CDR2 SQIVND (reference sequence). This CDR3 region has 19 residues. Trimming cost V 5 bases and J 5 bases, with 30 bases left between them. The CDR3 spells CASSLPPYRDIAIRTEAFF. DNA of the CDR3: TGTGCCAGTAGTCTTCCCCCATACAGGGACATCGCTATAAGGACTGAAGCTTTCTTT.

This chain links TRBV11-2 with TRBJ1-1, with D tentatively TRBD1 (5 bases). V lost 5 bases to trimming and J lost 5 bases, with 18 bases between them. The CDR3 extends over 15 amino acids. Germline V lookup: CDR1 SGHAT, CDR2 FQNNGV. The CDR3 sequence is CASSRGRGGRTEAFF. The CDR3 DNA reads TGTGCCAGCAGCCGGGGGAGGGGAGGGAGGACTGAAGCTTTCTTT.

The genes are TRBV7-2 and TRBJ1-5, with D uncertain. CDR1 is SGHTA, CDR2 FQGNSA, per germline. This CDR3 region has 15 residues. The V end was cut by 1 base, the J end by 7 bases, with 14 bases between. The CDR3 region is CASSLESAGGQPQHF. DNA for the CDR3: TGTGCCAGCAGCTTAGAATCCGCAGGCGGACAGCCCCAGCATTTT.

The chain is built from TRBV19 and TRBJ1-2, with a tentative D call TRBD1 (5 bases). The V gene lost 6 bases and the J gene lost 7 bases, with 33 bases spanning the gap. Germline V gives CDR1 LNHDA, CDR2 SQIVND (reference sequence). The CDR3 is 19 amino acids. The CDR3 loop is CASRIQVGSLWQGVSGYTF. Here the CDR3 DNA reads TGTGCCAGTAGGATCCAAGTTGGGAGCCTGTGGCAGGGAGTGAGTGGCTACACCTTC.

This chain joins TRBV5-4 and TRBJ2-1; 9 bases map to TRBD2. Trimming cost V 2 bases and J 0 bases; bases outside gene matches: 6. The CDR3 is made up of 17 amino acids. CDR1 is SGHNT and CDR2 is YYREEE in the germline V gene (reference sequence). The CDR3 region is CASSFSSGRPSYNEQFF. The CDR3 DNA reads as TGTGCCAGCAGCTTTAGCAGCGGGAGGCCCTCCTACAATGAGCAGTTCTTC.

The chain couples TRBV19 to TRBJ2-7; D call uncertain. In germline, CDR1 is LNHDA, CDR2 SQIVND (reference sequence). This CDR3 is built from 14 residues. Deletions cut 3 bases from V and 0 bases from J, with 9 bases between. The CDR3 sequence is CASSIGRSSYEQYF. The CDR3 DNA sequence: TGTGCCAGTAGTATTGGGCGGAGCTCCTACGAGCAGTACTTC.

This rearrangement joins TRBV20-1 to TRBJ1-2, with D maybe TRBD1 (5 bases). V lost 5 bases and J 4 bases, leaving 8 bases between the germline ends. This CDR3 has 11 residues. In germline, CDR1 is DFQATT, CDR2 SNEGSKA (reference sequence). The CDR3 loop reads CSAYDSYGYTF. DNA of the CDR3: TGCAGTGCTTACGACAGCTATGGCTACACCTTC.

The J gene is TRBJ2-1, the V gene TRBV6-4; 7 bases map to TRBD1. Germline V CDR1 and CDR2: MRHNA, SNTAGT. Trimming removed 2 bases from V and 7 bases from J; junction bases left unmatched: 8. This CDR3 is 15 amino acids long. The CDR3 reads CASSDAAQGNNEQFF. DNA of the CDR3: TGTGCCAGCAGTGACGCAGCACAGGGGAATAATGAGCAGTTCTTC.

The chain recombines TRBV19 with TRBJ2-7; TRBD2 matches 7 bases. V was pared by 3 bases and J by 1 base, with 12 bases of the junction left unmatched. Germline values: CDR1 LNHDA, CDR2 SQIVND (reference sequence). The CDR3 totals 17 residues. CDR3 nucleotides: TGTGCCAGTAGTATGGCCCTCGGCGGGAGCTGGTCCTACGAGCAGTACTTC. This gives the protein CASSMALGGSWSYEQYF.

The chain recombines TRBV5-1 with TRBJ1-6; D possibly corresponds to TRBD1 (5 bases). Germline CDR1 reads SGHRS; CDR2 reads YFSETQ. V was cut by 7 bases and J by 0 bases, with 11 bases left in between. The CDR3 covers 15 residues. The CDR3 protein is CASRPGNSYNSPLHF. CDR3 bases: TGCGCCAGCCGCCCAGGGAACTCCTATAATTCACCCCTCCACTTT.

This clone was observed a handful of times. The J gene is TRBJ1-2, the V gene TRBV6-5; 10 bases are shared with TRBD1. This CDR3 is 16 amino acids long. J gave up 2 bases and V 0 bases, and 3 bases lay outside the gene matches. Germline CDR1 reads MNHEY; CDR2 reads SVGAGI. The CDR3 loop is CASSYSRTGGNYGYTF. DNA for the CDR3: TGTGCCAGCAGTTACTCTAGGACAGGGGGAAACTATGGCTACACCTTC.

The chain uses TRBV6-1 and TRBJ1-2; the D gene is possibly TRBD1 (5 bases). Germline V gene data show CDR1 as MNHNS and CDR2 as SASEGT. The CDR3 runs 13 residues. V was cut by 9 bases and J by 9 bases, with 20 bases left in between. CDR3 nucleotide sequence: TGTGCCAGACTCAGGGACGGCATTTTAAGCTACACCTTC. Amino acids: CARLRDGILSYTF.

This clone was counted a single time. V and J are TRBV20-1 and TRBJ2-5, with no clear D. The CDR3 totals 10 residues. Germline assignment: CDR1 DFQATT and CDR2 SNEGSKA (reference sequence). Trimming removed 1 base at V and 7 bases at J, with 4 bases between. Written as DNA, the CDR3 is TGCAGTGCTAGAGGGGCGACCCAGTACTTC. The encoded protein is CSARGATQYF.

The rearrangement uses TRBV11-2 and TRBJ1-1; 7 bases map to TRBD1. Germline trimming cut 1 base from V and 5 bases from J; bases unmatched to any gene: 10. Per the germline V gene, CDR1 is SGHAT and CDR2 is FQNNGV. The CDR3 runs to 16 residues. CDR3 bases: TGTGCCAGCAGCTTAGCCGCGGGCAGGGGGTGGACTGAAGCTTTCTTT. Translating it yields CASSLAAGRGWTEAFF. Variable domain in full (rest from reference TRBV11-2 and TRBJ1-1): EAGVAQSPRYKIIEKRQSVAFWCNPISGHATLYWYQQILGQGPKLLIQFQNNGVVDDSQLPKDRFSAERLKGVDSTLKIQPAKLEDSAVYLCASSLAAGRGWTEAFFGQGTRLTVV.

The V call is TRBV7-9, the J call TRBJ2-7, with 7 positions matching TRBD1. Germline CDR1 and CDR2: SEHNR and FQNEAQ (reference sequence). This CDR3 has 11 amino acids. The V gene end was trimmed by 5 bases and the J gene end by 7 bases; junction bases not matched to a gene: 2. Here the CDR3 reads CASSTTGEQYF. CDR3 bases: TGTGCCAGCAGCACGACAGGGGAGCAGTACTTC.